This T cell receptor beta chain emerged from a study of blood T cell repertoires in COVID-19. Study summary: In each case, the material was cDNA or gDNA derived from T cells, B-cell-depleted T cells, or PBMCs.

CDR1 and CDR2 from the germline V gene are SNHLY and FYNNEI. Losses at the gene ends were 5 bases for V and 5 bases for J; bases not matched to a gene: 6. The CDR3 is made up of 15 amino acids. In the original workflow: It was from reference gene primer amplification that nucleated cell counts were estimated. The method was immunoSEQ multiplex PCR; TCRdb's version includes in-frame clones alone and lacks a portion of them. The V and J calls and clone size come from that table; D and trimming were worked out from the DNA. This table has over 300,000 clones, approximately 88% appearing once. This clonotype was obtained from a man in his forties with acute or convalescent COVID-19. The chain couples TRBV2 to TRBJ2-1; the match to TRBD1 covers 10 bases. Sequencing input: peripheral blood. CDR3 coding DNA: TGTGCCAGCAGTCCTGACAGGGGGCGTAACAATGAGCAGTTCTTC. This gives the protein CASSPDRGRNNEQFF.